The 17 T cell receptor beta chains below all came from one sample that was sequenced in a study of T cells after posttransplantation cyclophosphamide. Libraries were prepared by immunoSEQ multiplex PCR; TCRdb keeps only in-frame clonotypes and omits some of them. There are 30,000 to 35,000 clones in the sample, none observed a single time. Sequenced sample: PBMCs. All receptors derive from a woman aged 25 to 39 in good health and a related stem cell transplant donor.

This clone has ten or more counts. The chain joins TRBV5-1 to TRBJ2-1; D is undetermined. CDR1 and CDR2 (germline): SGHRS, YFSETQ. The CDR3 is 15 residues long. The V and J ends lost 4 bases and 2 bases respectively, with 13 bases between them. The CDR3 sequence is CASSPVDFTYNEQFF. In DNA form, the CDR3 reads TGCGCCAGCAGCCCGGTCGACTTTACCTACAATGAGCAGTTCTTC. The full variable domain, rest sourced from reference TRBV5-1 and TRBJ2-1, is KAGVTQTPRYLIKTRGQQVTLSCSPISGHRSVSWYQQTPGQGLQFLFEYFSETQRNKGNFPGRFSGRQFSNSRSEMNVSTLELGDSALYLCASSPVDFTYNEQFFGPGTRLTVL.

This clone appeared many times. The chain uses TRBV10-3 and TRBJ1-1; D not resolved. Trimming left V 2 bases short and J 1 base short, with 8 bases between. The CDR3 consists of 14 residues. Germline CDR1 is ENHRY and CDR2 is SYGVKD. CDR3 sequence (DNA): TGTGCCATCAGTGAGAGACAAACGAACACTGAAGCTTTCTTT. Protein: CAISERQTNTEAFF.

This clone was observed at least ten times. The chain couples TRBV4-3 to TRBJ1-2, with unresolved D. V dropped 0 bases and J dropped 4 bases, with 9 bases sitting between them. The CDR3 loop spans 14 amino acids. Germline V gene sequence: CDR1 LGHNA, CDR2 YSLEER. CDR3 in DNA: TGCGCCAGCAGCCAAGATATTAGCCTCTATGGCTACACCTTC. Its protein is CASSQDISLYGYTF.

This clone came up many times. V gene TRBV5-8 combines with J gene TRBJ2-7; TRBD1 matches 10 bases. The V and J ends lost 5 bases and 0 bases, in that order; junction bases with no gene match: 8. CDR3 size: 16 residues. The germline CDR1 and CDR2 sequences are SGHTS and YDEGEE. Written as DNA, the CDR3 is TGTGCCAGCAGTTTTTCCGGGACAGGGGACTCCTACGAGCAGTACTTC. Protein product: CASSFSGTGDSYEQYF.

The table lists this clone with many counts. The chain uses TRBV4-2 and TRBJ1-2, with 11 bases matching TRBD1. Germline-derived CDR1 and CDR2 are LGHNA and YNFKEQ. The V and J ends lost 4 bases and 8 bases, in that order; junction bases with no gene match: 9. The CDR3 is 15 residues long. The CDR3 DNA is TGTGCCAGCAGCCCCCGGACAGGGGGCGCGGAAGGCTACACCTTC. This gives the protein CASSPRTGGAEGYTF.

This clone was picked up a small number of times. The chain couples TRBV5-5 to TRBJ2-3; 7 bases align to TRBD1. The CDR3 loop spans 15 amino acids. Germline V gives CDR1 SGHKS, CDR2 YYEKEE (reference sequence). After removal of 7 bases from V and 2 bases from J, the junction contained 10 bases not matched to a gene. This CDR3 reads CASGPGTAPTDTQYF. CDR3 bases: TGTGCCAGCGGCCCCGGGACAGCGCCCACAGATACGCAGTATTTT.

The chain links TRBV28 to TRBJ2-5; 7 bases are shared with TRBD1. This CDR3 spans 15 amino acids. The V gene's germline CDR1 is MDHEN and CDR2 SYDVKM. Trimming took 4 bases from V and 0 from J; bases not matched to a gene: 5. The CDR3 protein is CASSSRGQYQETQYF. The CDR3 nucleotides read TGTGCCAGCAGTTCAAGGGGGCAGTACCAAGAGACCCAGTACTTC. Full variable domain (outside the CDR3, taken from reference TRBV28 and TRBJ2-5): DVKVTQSSRYLVKRTGEKVFLECVQDMDHENMFWYRQDPGLGLRLIYFSYDVKMKEKGDIPEGYSVSREKKERFSLILESASTNQTSMYLCASSSRGQYQETQYFGPGTRLLVL.

This clone was seen ten or more times. The gene calls are TRBV2 and TRBJ1-1; D is ambiguous. Germline V gives CDR1 SNHLY, CDR2 FYNNEI. The CDR3 totals 12 residues. V gave up 6 bases and J gave up 7 bases, with 12 bases separating them. The CDR3 sequence: CASRALTDEAFF. The DNA for the CDR3 is TGTGCCAGCAGGGCCCTCACAGATGAAGCTTTCTTT.

This clone was observed many times. The chain joins TRBV19 to TRBJ1-2, with TRBD1 as a possible D gene (5 bases). Germline V gene sequence: CDR1 LNHDA, CDR2 SQIVND (reference sequence). Between the trimmed V and J ends, which lost 5 bases and 0 bases, there was a span of 22 bases. CDR3 length: 18 amino acids. The CDR3 sequence: CASSSKNAYRGANYGYTF. The CDR3 nucleotides read TGTGCCAGTAGTTCCAAAAACGCGTACCGGGGGGCTAACTATGGCTACACCTTC.

This clone showed up many times. V usage is TRBV19 and J usage is TRBJ1-3, with D possibly matching TRBD1 (5 bases). V was clipped by 6 bases and J by 1 base, with 13 bases between them. Germline V gene lookup returns CDR1 LNHDA and CDR2 SQIVND (reference sequence). The CDR3 is 15 amino acids. In DNA, the CDR3 is TGTGCCAGTAGCCTCGAGGGGTCATCTGGAAACACCATATATTTT. This translates into CASSLEGSSGNTIYF.

This clone was seen many times. A junction end diverges from the germline sequence, so it may reflect a read error. For the CDR3, the DNA is TGTGCCAGCAGTCCCCCCTCCCACAATGAGCAGTTCTTC. It yields the protein CASSPPSHNEQFF. This rearrangement joins TRBV28 to TRBJ2-1; no definite D call. The germline gives CDR1 MDHEN, CDR2 SYDVKM. CDR3 length: 13 amino acids.

The gene calls are TRBV2 and TRBJ2-5, with 8 bases fitting TRBD1. With 4 bases clipped from V and 5 bases from J, the junction kept 6 bases outside the gene matches. Looked up from germline, CDR1 is SNHLY and CDR2 is FYNNEI. CDR3 size: 14 residues. CDR3: CASSGGTGYETQYF. CDR3 in DNA: TGTGCCAGCAGTGGGGGGACAGGCTACGAGACCCAGTACTTC.

This clone was recorded at least ten times. The chain uses TRBV19 and TRBJ2-1; 10 bases align to TRBD1. Germline CDR1 LNHDA, CDR2 SQIVND (reference sequence). V lost 4 bases, J lost 5 bases, and 5 bases stayed unmatched. This CDR3 has 15 residues. The CDR3 loop reads CASSTGTGVDNEQFF. The CDR3 nucleotides are TGTGCCAGTAGTACCGGGACAGGGGTGGACAATGAGCAGTTCTTC.

The table lists this clone with a few counts. The chain couples TRBV5-1 to TRBJ1-1, with D unresolved. This CDR3 has 13 amino acids. CDR1 and CDR2 (germline): SGHRS, YFSETQ. Trimming cost V 2 bases and J 2 bases, with 7 bases left between them. This CDR3 reads CASSFYINTEAFF. CDR3 coding DNA: TGCGCCAGCAGCTTTTATATTAACACTGAAGCTTTCTTT.

The chain joins TRBV25-1 to TRBJ2-5; 7 bases align to TRBD1. CDR1 and CDR2 (germline): MGHDK, SYGVNS. The CDR3 loop spans 15 amino acids. V trimming: 3 bases; J trimming: 2 bases; junction bases outside the gene matches: 6. The CDR3 here is CASSDPQGHQETQYF. The CDR3 coding sequence is TGTGCCAGCAGTGACCCACAGGGGCATCAAGAGACCCAGTACTTC.

This clone has a count of ten or more. The rearrangement joins TRBV5-1 to TRBJ1-2; TRBD1 aligns across 7 bases. Germline-derived CDR1 and CDR2 are SGHRS and YFSETQ. The CDR3 contains 12 residues. V lost 2 bases to trimming and J lost 6 bases; unmatched junction nucleotides: 1. The CDR3 nucleotides read TGCGCCAGCAGCTTTCAGGGGGATGGCTACACCTTC. Translating it yields CASSFQGDGYTF.

This clone has a count of ten or more. This chain uses TRBV6-6 with TRBJ2-7; TRBD1 or TRBD2 may be the D gene (7 bases each). The germline V gene has CDR1 MNHNY and CDR2 SVGAGI (reference sequence). The CDR3 sequence is 15 residues long. V shed 10 bases and J shed 5 bases, with 24 bases lying between them. For the CDR3, the DNA is TGTGCCACCAGAGAAGGGAGGGCCGACAGGGACGAGCAGTACTTC. It yields the protein CATREGRADRDEQYF.